The clone carrying this TCR beta chain was counted once. Trimming cost V 6 bases and J 3 bases, with 14 bases left between them. The CDR3 loop spans 14 amino acids. From germline, CDR1 is SGHTA and CDR2 FQGTGA. This entry comes from a study of CD8 T cells in Susac syndrome. Reverse transcription of about 0.45 to 1 ug RNA was carried out with random hexamers. Via MiXCR, TCRdb re-called the immunoSEQ multiplex PCR reads, giving one row per CDR3 protein. The sample holds about 180,000 distinct CDR3 sequences, roughly 94% seen once. The sequencing sample was made of CD4+ T cells from PBMCs. This sequence originates from a human donor with Susac syndrome. This chain joins TRBV7-3 and TRBJ1-1, with a possible D match to TRBD1 (5 bases). The CDR3 here is CASSLTGRDTEAFF. CDR3 DNA sequence: TGTGCCAGCAGTCTAACGGGGCGGGACACTGAAGCTTTCTTT.